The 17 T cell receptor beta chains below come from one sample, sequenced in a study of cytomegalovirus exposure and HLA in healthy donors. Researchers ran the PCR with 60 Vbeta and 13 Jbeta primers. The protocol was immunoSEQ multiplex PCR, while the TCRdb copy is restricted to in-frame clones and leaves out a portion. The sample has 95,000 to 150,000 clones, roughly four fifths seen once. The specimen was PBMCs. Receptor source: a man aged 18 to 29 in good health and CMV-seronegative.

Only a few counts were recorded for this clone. Here the CDR3 reads CASSSQETQYF. DNA for the CDR3: TGTGCCAGCAGCTCGCAAGAGACCCAGTACTTC. The chain couples TRBV9 to TRBJ2-5; D is uncertain. CDR1 is SGDLS, CDR2 YYNGEE, per germline. The ends were cut back, 4 bases at V and 2 bases at J, with 3 bases in the middle. The CDR3 is 11 residues long. The full variable domain, rest sourced from reference TRBV9 and TRBJ2-5, is DSGVTQTPKHLITATGQRVTLRCSPRSGDLSVYWYQQSLDQGLQFLIQYYNGEERAKGNILERFSAQQFPDLHSELNLSSLELGDSALYFCASSSQETQYFGPGTRLLVL.

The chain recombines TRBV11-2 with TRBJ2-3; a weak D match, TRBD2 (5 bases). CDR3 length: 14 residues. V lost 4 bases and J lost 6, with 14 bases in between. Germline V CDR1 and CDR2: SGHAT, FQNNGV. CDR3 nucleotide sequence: TGTGCCAGCAGCTCGGAGTGGAGGTCCGATACGCAGTATTTT. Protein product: CASSSEWRSDTQYF.

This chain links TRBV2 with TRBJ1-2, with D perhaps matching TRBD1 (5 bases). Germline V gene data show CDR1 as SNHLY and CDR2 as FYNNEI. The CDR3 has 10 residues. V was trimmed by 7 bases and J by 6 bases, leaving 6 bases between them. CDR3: CASIRDGYTF. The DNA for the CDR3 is TGTGCCAGCATCAGGGATGGCTACACCTTC.

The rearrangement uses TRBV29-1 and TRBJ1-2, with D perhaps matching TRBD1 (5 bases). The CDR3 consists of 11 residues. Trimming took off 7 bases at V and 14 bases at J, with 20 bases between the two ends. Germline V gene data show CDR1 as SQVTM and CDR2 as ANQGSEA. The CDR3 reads CSEGGTAAGTF. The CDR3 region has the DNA TGCAGCGAGGGAGGGACGGCAGCGGGGACCTTC.

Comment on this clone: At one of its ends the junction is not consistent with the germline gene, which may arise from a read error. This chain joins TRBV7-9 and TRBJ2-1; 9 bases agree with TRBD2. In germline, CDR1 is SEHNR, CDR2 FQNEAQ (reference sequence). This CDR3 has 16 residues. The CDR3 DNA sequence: TGTTCCAGCAGCTTTTTTGGGACTAGCACGTACAATGAGCAGTTCTTC. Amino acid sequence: CSSSFFGTSTYNEQFF.

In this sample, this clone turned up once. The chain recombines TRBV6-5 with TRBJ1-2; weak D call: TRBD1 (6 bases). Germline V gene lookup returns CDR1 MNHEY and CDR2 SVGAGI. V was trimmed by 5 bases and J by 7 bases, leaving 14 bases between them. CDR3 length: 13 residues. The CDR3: CASSQSTGFGYTF. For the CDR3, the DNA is TGTGCCAGCAGTCAATCTACAGGGTTTGGCTACACCTTC.

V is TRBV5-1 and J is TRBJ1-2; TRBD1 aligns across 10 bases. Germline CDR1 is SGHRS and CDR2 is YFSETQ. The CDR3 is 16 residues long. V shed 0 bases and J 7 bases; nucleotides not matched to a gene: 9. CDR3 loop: CASSLERGQGVAGYTF. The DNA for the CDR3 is TGCGCCAGCAGCTTGGAACGCGGACAGGGGGTCGCTGGCTACACCTTC.

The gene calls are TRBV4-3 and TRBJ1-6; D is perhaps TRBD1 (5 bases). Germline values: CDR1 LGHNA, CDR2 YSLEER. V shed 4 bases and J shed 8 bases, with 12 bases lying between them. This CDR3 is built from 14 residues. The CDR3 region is CASSRRRGDSPLHF. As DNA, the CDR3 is TGCGCCAGCAGCCGGCGGAGGGGAGATTCACCCCTCCACTTT.

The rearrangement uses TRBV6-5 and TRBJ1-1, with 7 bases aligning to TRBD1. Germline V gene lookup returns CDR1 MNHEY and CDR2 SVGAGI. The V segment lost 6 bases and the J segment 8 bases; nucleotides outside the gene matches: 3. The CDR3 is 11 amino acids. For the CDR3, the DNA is TGTGCCAGCAGCTCGGACAGGGAAGCTTTCTTT. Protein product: CASSSDREAFF.

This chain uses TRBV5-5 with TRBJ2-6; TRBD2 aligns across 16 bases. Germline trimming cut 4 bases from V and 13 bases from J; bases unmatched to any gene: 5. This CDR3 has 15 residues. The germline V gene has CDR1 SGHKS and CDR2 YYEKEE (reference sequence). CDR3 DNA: TGTGCCAGCAGCCTAGGGACTAGCGGGGGGGAGGTCCTGACTTTC. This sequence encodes CASSLGTSGGEVLTF.

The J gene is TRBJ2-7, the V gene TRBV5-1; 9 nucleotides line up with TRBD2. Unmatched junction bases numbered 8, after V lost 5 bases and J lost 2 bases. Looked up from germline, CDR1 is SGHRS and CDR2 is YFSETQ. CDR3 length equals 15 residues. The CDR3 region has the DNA TGCGCCAGCAGGCGCGGGACTAGCCAACCCTACGAGCAGTACTTC. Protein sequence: CASRRGTSQPYEQYF.

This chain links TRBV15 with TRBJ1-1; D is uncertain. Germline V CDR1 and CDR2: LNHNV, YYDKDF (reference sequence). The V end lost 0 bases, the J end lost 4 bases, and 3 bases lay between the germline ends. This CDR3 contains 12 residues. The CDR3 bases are TGTGCCACCAGCAGAGACAGCACTGAAGCTTTCTTT. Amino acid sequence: CATSRDSTEAFF.

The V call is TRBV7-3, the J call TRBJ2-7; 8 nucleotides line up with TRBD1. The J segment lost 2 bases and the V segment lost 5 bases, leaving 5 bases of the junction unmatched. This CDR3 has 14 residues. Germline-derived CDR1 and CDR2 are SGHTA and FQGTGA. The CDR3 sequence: CASSVQGGPYEQYF. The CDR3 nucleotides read TGTGCCAGCAGCGTACAGGGGGGCCCCTACGAGCAGTACTTC.

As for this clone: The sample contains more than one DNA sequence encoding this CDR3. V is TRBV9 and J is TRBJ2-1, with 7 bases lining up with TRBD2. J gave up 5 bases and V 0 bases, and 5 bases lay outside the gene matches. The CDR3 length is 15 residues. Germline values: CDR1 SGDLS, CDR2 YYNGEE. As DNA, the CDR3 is TGTGCCAGCAGCGTAGCGGGGGGTCTACACAATGAGCAGTTCTTC. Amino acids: CASSVAGGLHNEQFF.

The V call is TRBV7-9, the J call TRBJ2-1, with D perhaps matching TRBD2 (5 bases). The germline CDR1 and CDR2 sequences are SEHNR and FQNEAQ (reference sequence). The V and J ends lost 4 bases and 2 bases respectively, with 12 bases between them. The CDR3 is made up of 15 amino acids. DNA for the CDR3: TGTGCCAGCAGCTCGGACTCAAAACCCTACAATGAGCAGTTCTTC. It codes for CASSSDSKPYNEQFF. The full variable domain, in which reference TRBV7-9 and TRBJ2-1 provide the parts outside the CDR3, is DTGVSQNPRHKITKRGQNVTFRCDPISEHNRLYWYRQTLGQGPEFLTYFQNEAQLEKSRLLSDRFSAERPKGSFSTLEIQRTEQGDSAMYLCASSSDSKPYNEQFFGPGTRLTVL.

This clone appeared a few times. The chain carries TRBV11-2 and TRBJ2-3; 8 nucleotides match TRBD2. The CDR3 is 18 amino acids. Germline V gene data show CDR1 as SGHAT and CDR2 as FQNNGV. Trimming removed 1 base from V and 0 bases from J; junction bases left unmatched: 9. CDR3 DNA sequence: TGTGCCAGCAGCTTAGTATTGGCGGCGGGGGGTAGCACAGATACGCAGTATTTT. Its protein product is CASSLVLAAGGSTDTQYF.

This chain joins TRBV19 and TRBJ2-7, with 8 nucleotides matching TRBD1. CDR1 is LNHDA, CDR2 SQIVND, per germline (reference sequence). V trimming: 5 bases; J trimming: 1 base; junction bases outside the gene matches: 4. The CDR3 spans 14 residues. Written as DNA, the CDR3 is TGTGCCAGTAGTCCACAGGGGGTTTCCTACGAGCAGTACTTC. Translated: CASSPQGVSYEQYF.